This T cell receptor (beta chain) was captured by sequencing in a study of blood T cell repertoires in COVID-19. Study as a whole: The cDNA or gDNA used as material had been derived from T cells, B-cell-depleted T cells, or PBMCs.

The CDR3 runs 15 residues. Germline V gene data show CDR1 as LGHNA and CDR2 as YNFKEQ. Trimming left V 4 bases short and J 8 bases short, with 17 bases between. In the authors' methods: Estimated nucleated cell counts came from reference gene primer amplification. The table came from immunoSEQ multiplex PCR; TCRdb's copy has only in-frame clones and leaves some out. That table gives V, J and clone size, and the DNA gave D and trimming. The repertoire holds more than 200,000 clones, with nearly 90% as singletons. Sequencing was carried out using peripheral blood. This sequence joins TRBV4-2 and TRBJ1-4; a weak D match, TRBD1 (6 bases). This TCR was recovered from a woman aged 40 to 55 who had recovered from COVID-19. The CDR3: CASSPREPGAEKLFF. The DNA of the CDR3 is TGTGCCAGCAGCCCCAGGGAACCAGGGGCAGAAAAACTGTTTTTT.